Shown below are 24 T cell receptor beta chains from a single sample sequenced in a study of shared clonotypes between healthy human individuals. Here immunoSEQ multiplex PCR was the method, and the copy in TCRdb shows in-frame clones only, minus some. The sample includes over 2 million clones, 95% of them seen just once. Input material: naive CD4+ T cells sorted from blood. Documented subset: CD45RA+ positively selected. All receptors derive from a man in his late teens or twenties in good health.

In the case of this clone: Other nucleotide sequences from this sample produce the same CDR3. The chain couples TRBV5-1 to TRBJ2-2; 8 nucleotides align to TRBD1. This CDR3 region has 14 residues. The ends lost 4 bases at V and 4 bases at J; junction bases unmatched: 3. Germline V gives CDR1 SGHRS, CDR2 YFSETQ. The CDR3 DNA follows: TGCGCCAGCAGCACCGGACAGGGCACCGGGGAGCTGTTTTTT. Translation gives CASSTGQGTGELFF.

A single count supports this clone. The V gene is TRBV19, the J gene TRBJ2-2, with TRBD2 matching 8 bases. The V gene end was trimmed by 7 bases and the J gene end by 0 bases; junction bases not matched to a gene: 10. Germline V gene data show CDR1 as LNHDA and CDR2 as SQIVND (reference sequence). The CDR3 contains 17 residues. The chain's CDR3 is CASNGRAGRTNTGELFF. In DNA, the CDR3 is TGTGCCAGTAACGGGAGGGCCGGGCGAACGAACACCGGGGAGCTGTTTTTT. Based on the CDR3 plus reference TRBV19 and TRBJ2-2, the full variable domain is DGGITQSPKYLFRKEGQNVTLSCEQNLNHDAMYWYRQDPGQGLRLIYYSQIVNDFQKGDIAEGYSVSREKKESFPLTVTSAQKNPTAFYLCASNGRAGRTNTGELFFGEGSRLTVL.

This clone was seen just once. This may arise from a read error, as a much more abundant clone is one base away. Distinct nucleotide sequences in the sample also encode this CDR3. The genes are TRBV5-4 and TRBJ1-1; 7 bases map to TRBD1. The CDR3 extends over 14 amino acids. V was clipped by 3 bases and J by 1 base; unmatched bases: 3. Looked up from germline, CDR1 is SGHNT and CDR2 is YYREEE (reference sequence). For the CDR3, the DNA is TGTGCCAGCAGCTCCGGGACAGAGAACACTGAAGCTTTCTTT. Translated, it gives CASSSGTENTEAFF.

This chain connects TRBV19 to TRBJ2-7; maybe TRBD2 (6 bases). Germline CDR1 and CDR2: LNHDA and SQIVND (reference sequence). V dropped 5 bases and J dropped 3 bases, with 17 bases sitting between them. CDR3 length: 15 amino acids. As DNA, the CDR3 is TGTGCCAGTAGTTCGGGACTCCTGTTATACTACGAGCAGTACTTC. Translating it yields CASSSGLLLYYEQYF.

This chain connects TRBV14 to TRBJ2-3; the D is unclear. CDR1 is SGHDN and CDR2 is FVKESK in the germline V gene. CDR3 length: 12 residues. V lost 2 bases to trimming and J lost 7 bases, with 7 bases between them. The CDR3 nucleotides are TGTGCCAGCAGCCAAATACCCTATACGCAGTATTTT. It yields the protein CASSQIPYTQYF.

The gene calls are TRBV5-8 and TRBJ1-5; tentative D call: TRBD1 (6 bases). The CDR3 is 14 residues long. Germline loops: CDR1 SGHTS, CDR2 YDEGEE. Trimming took 6 bases from V and 4 from J, leaving 14 bases between them. CDR3 sequence: CASTTGQTNQPQHF. The CDR3 nucleotides read TGTGCCAGCACGACCGGACAGACTAATCAGCCCCAGCATTTT.

This clone has more than one count but fewer than ten. The chain carries TRBV29-1 and TRBJ1-3, with a possible D match to TRBD1 (5 bases). CDR1 SQVTM and CDR2 ANQGSEA come from the germline V gene. Trimming took off 4 bases at V and 3 bases at J, with 10 bases between the two ends. This CDR3 contains 13 residues. The CDR3 bases are TGCAGCGTTGTGGGCAGGGATGGAAACACCATATATTTT. Protein: CSVVGRDGNTIYF.

The V and J genes are TRBV4-1 and TRBJ1-6, with a weak D call TRBD1 (6 bases). Germline V gene lookup returns CDR1 MGHRA and CDR2 YSYEKL. The V gene lost 1 base and the J gene lost 11 bases, with 27 bases spanning the gap. The length of the CDR3 is 19 residues. The CDR3 DNA is TGCGCCAGCAGCCAAGCTCTTGCCGGGACAAACTTCGCGGGTACACCCCTCCACTTT. Translating gives CASSQALAGTNFAGTPLHF.

The chain links TRBV30 to TRBJ2-3; D remains unclear. Germline CDR1 reads GTSNPN; CDR2 reads SVGIG (reference sequence). This CDR3 spans 12 amino acids. The V and J ends lost 2 bases and 6 bases respectively, with 9 bases between them. The CDR3 DNA reads TGTGCCTGGAGTAAAGAAGGGGATACGCAGTATTTT. It encodes CAWSKEGDTQYF.

V usage is TRBV7-9 and J usage is TRBJ2-3, with TRBD1 matching 7 bases. The CDR3 contains 14 residues. The germline CDR1 and CDR2 sequences are SEHNR and FQNEAQ (reference sequence). J was trimmed by 0 bases and V by 7 bases; bases with no gene match: 4. The CDR3 loop reads CASNRQGSTDTQYF. The CDR3 DNA reads TGTGCCAGCAATAGACAGGGCAGCACAGATACGCAGTATTTT.

The chain has TRBV30 and TRBJ2-2, with 14 nucleotides matching TRBD2. V shed 3 bases and J 3 bases; nucleotides not matched to a gene: 12. This CDR3 spans 19 amino acids. The germline V gene encodes CDR1 GTSNPN and CDR2 SVGIG (reference sequence). CDR3 nucleotide sequence: TGTGCCTGGAGATTCGGGACTAGCGGGAGATTTTCGGACACCGGGGAGCTGTTTTTT. Protein sequence: CAWRFGTSGRFSDTGELFF.

This rearrangement joins TRBV7-2 to TRBJ1-5; D is ambiguous. The CDR3 has 15 residues. Germline V CDR1 and CDR2: SGHTA, FQGNSA. Trimming shortened V by 3 bases and J by 1 base, and 10 bases separated the two germline ends. In DNA, the CDR3 is TGTGCCAGCAGCTTGTTTAGTAGGAGCAATCAGCCCCAGCATTTT. The encoded protein is CASSLFSRSNQPQHF.

The chain is built from TRBV28 and TRBJ1-5; D possibly corresponds to TRBD1 (6 bases). This CDR3 has 16 residues. V was clipped by 0 bases and J by 0 bases, with 9 bases between them. CDR1 MDHEN and CDR2 SYDVKM come from the germline V gene. CDR3 nucleotide sequence: TGTGCCAGCAGTTTATGGGGGGGGCCTAGCAATCAGCCCCAGCATTTT. Translating gives CASSLWGGPSNQPQHF. Full variable domain (missing parts from reference TRBV28 and TRBJ1-5): DVKVTQSSRYLVKRTGEKVFLECVQDMDHENMFWYRQDPGLGLRLIYFSYDVKMKEKGDIPEGYSVSREKKERFSLILESASTNQTSMYLCASSLWGGPSNQPQHFGDGTRLSIL.

This chain connects TRBV6-1 to TRBJ1-5; 12 bases map to TRBD1. From germline, CDR1 is MNHNS and CDR2 SASEGT. The CDR3 spans 17 residues. The V and J ends lost 4 bases and 2 bases, in that order; junction bases with no gene match: 6. The CDR3 DNA follows: TGTGCCAGCAGTGGATCCGGGACAGGGGGCGGCAATCAGCCCCAGCATTTT. It specifies CASSGSGTGGGNQPQHF.

J is TRBJ1-5 and V is TRBV10-3; possibly TRBD1 for D (6 bases). Trimming removed 7 bases at V and 4 bases at J, with 11 bases between. The CDR3 extends over 13 amino acids. Germline loops: CDR1 ENHRY, CDR2 SYGVKD. The CDR3 region is CAITGELNQPQHF. Written as DNA, the CDR3 is TGTGCCATCACAGGGGAATTGAATCAGCCCCAGCATTTT.

V is TRBV19 and J is TRBJ1-3; no reliable D call. With 4 bases removed from V and 0 bases from J, the gap between germline ends came to 13 bases. The CDR3 spans 16 residues. The germline CDR1 and CDR2 sequences are LNHDA and SQIVND (reference sequence). CDR3 loop: CASSRQGPHSGNTIYF. CDR3 DNA: TGTGCCAGTAGTAGGCAAGGACCTCACTCTGGAAACACCATATATTTT.

This chain uses TRBV10-3 with TRBJ1-4; D is unclear. The V gene lost 2 bases and the J gene lost 5 bases, with 6 bases spanning the gap. In germline, CDR1 is ENHRY, CDR2 SYGVKD. This CDR3 comprises 13 residues. The CDR3 sequence: CAISETPNEKLFF. CDR3 bases: TGTGCCATCAGTGAGACGCCAAATGAAAAACTGTTTTTT.

The V gene is TRBV14, the J gene TRBJ2-2; the D gene is possibly TRBD2 (5 bases). CDR1 is SGHDN, CDR2 FVKESK, per germline. The ends were cut back, 0 bases at V and 4 bases at J, with 15 bases in the middle. The CDR3 covers 17 residues. CDR3 sequence (DNA): TGTGCCAGCAGCCAAGATCGCACAGCGGAGATCACCGGGGAGCTGTTTTTT. This gives the protein CASSQDRTAEITGELFF.

The chain is built from TRBV5-1 and TRBJ1-2; D remains unclear. Germline CDR1 reads SGHRS; CDR2 reads YFSETQ. The CDR3 loop spans 13 amino acids. V was cut by 1 base and J by 4 bases, with 8 bases left in between. The CDR3 nucleotides are TGCGCCAGCAGCTTGTCCCTCATCTATGGCTACACCTTC. This codes for CASSLSLIYGYTF.

On this clone: Other DNA sequences of this sample code for an identical CDR3. The genes are TRBV5-1 and TRBJ2-7, with TRBD1 matching over 7 bases. Unmatched junction bases numbered 3, after V lost 0 bases and J lost 3 bases. Germline CDR1 is SGHRS and CDR2 is YFSETQ. The CDR3 totals 14 residues. The CDR3 reads CASSLGGTVYEQYF. The CDR3 bases are TGCGCCAGCAGCTTGGGAGGGACAGTCTACGAGCAGTACTTC.

V gene TRBV5-1 combines with J gene TRBJ2-7; TRBD1 aligns across 8 bases. The CDR3 is 16 residues long. J gave up 2 bases and V 4 bases, and 11 bases lay outside the gene matches. CDR1 is SGHRS and CDR2 is YFSETQ in the germline V gene. The CDR3 protein is CASSPFSTGGPYEQYF. The CDR3 DNA sequence: TGCGCCAGCAGCCCATTCTCAACAGGGGGACCCTACGAGCAGTACTTC.

This clone was seen a single time. The sample has other DNA sequences that encode this CDR3 too. The V and J genes are TRBV6-5 and TRBJ1-2, with 9 bases aligning to TRBD1. The CDR3 runs 14 residues. The V segment lost 5 bases and the J segment 2 bases; nucleotides outside the gene matches: 3. Per germline, CDR1 MNHEY and CDR2 SVGAGI. In DNA, the CDR3 is TGTGCCAGCAGTAGTACAGGGGGCAACTATGGCTACACCTTC. The encoded protein is CASSSTGGNYGYTF.

The chain combines TRBV10-1 with TRBJ1-1; D is possibly TRBD1 (6 bases). This CDR3 comprises 13 residues. V gave up 5 bases and J gave up 1 base, with 8 bases separating them. The germline V gene has CDR1 WNHNN and CDR2 SYGVQD (reference sequence). The CDR3 loop reads CASSPGANTEAFF. Here the CDR3 DNA reads TGCGCCAGCAGTCCAGGGGCGAACACTGAAGCTTTCTTT.

The chain couples TRBV6-6 to TRBJ1-1; TRBD1 aligns across 7 bases. Trimming cost V 5 bases and J 4 bases; bases outside gene matches: 10. Germline-derived CDR1 and CDR2 are MNHNY and SVGAGI (reference sequence). The CDR3 contains 15 residues. CDR3 sequence reads: CASSLPGQFGTEAFF. The CDR3 nucleotides read TGTGCCAGCAGTCTACCGGGACAGTTTGGCACTGAAGCTTTCTTT.